Given below is one T cell receptor (beta chain) in context. Antigen: not known. The survey-level immunoSEQ assay was used. Authors' data handling: Lowest detectable productive clonotype frequency was 2.59 x 10-5. Clones were sequenced by immunoSEQ multiplex PCR, and TCRdb holds only the in-frame ones, with some missing. V and J calls and clone size follow that table, whereas D and trimming were derived from the DNA. The table shows about 30,000 clones, with approximately 79% occurring only once. The data are from a study of STAT5B mutations in CD4+ large granular lymphocyte leukemia. Study-wide results and caveats: The CD4+ versus CD8+ T-LGLL clonality difference may reflect limited sample size. TRBV06-family usage was enriched in top patient clones (8/27) versus controls (2/35).

V was trimmed by 4 bases and J by 8 bases, leaving 13 bases between them. The germline V gene encodes CDR1 SGDLS and CDR2 YYNGEE. The CDR3 runs 14 residues. The rearrangement uses TRBV9 and TRBJ1-6; weak D call: TRBD1 (6 bases). The sequencing input was CD4+ T cells from blood buffy coats. The sequence was obtained from a human donor in good health. CDR3 residues: CASSTGTLYSPLHF. CDR3 DNA sequence: TGTGCCAGCAGCACCGGGACACTTTATTCACCCCTCCACTTT.